These T cell receptor beta chains were read from a single sample in a study of neurological immune-mediated disorders. TCRdb called the 5' RACE reads again in MiXCR, with one record for every CDR3 protein. The data hold about 50,000 distinct CDR3 sequences, with roughly 15% observed a single time. The specimen sequenced was PBMCs. The receptors derive from a man aged 60 to 69 in good health. CDR3s include the opening cysteine and the closing phenylalanine or tryptophan. A D gene is named only where the DNA matches it firmly. The size field is filled for only some rows; it gives once, few, many or a size class.

j_call,clone_size,d_call,v_call,cdr3_nt,cdr3_aa
TRBJ2-1,many,.,TRBV5-1,TGCGCCAGCAGCTTGGCGGGGGACCCCTCTCACAATGAGCAGTTCTTC,CASSLAGDPSHNEQFF
TRBJ2-3,many,.,TRBV12-3/TRBV12-4,TGTGCCAGCAGATCCTTTCAGGAGACGCAGTATTTT,CASRSFQETQYF
TRBJ2-1,many,.,TRBV20-1,TGCAGTGCTCCATATCTAGAGGATGAGCAGTTCTTC,CSAPYLEDEQFF
TRBJ2-2,few,TRBD2,TRBV4-2,TGTGCCAGCAGCCCGGGGGGACTAGCGGGAGGGGCCAACACCGGGGAGCTGTTTTTT,CASSPGGLAGGANTGELFF
TRBJ2-1,many,.,TRBV2,TGTGCCAGCAACAAAGACTACAATGAGCAGTTCTTC,CASNKDYNEQFF
TRBJ2-3,.,.,TRBV7-2,TGTGCCAGCAGCTGGAACAGCGGGCGGACAGATACGCAGTATTTT,CASSWNSGRTDTQYF
TRBJ2-1,many,.,TRBV5-1,TGCGCCAGCAGCTTGGCCGTGGGAAACAATGAGCAGTTCTTC,CASSLAVGNNEQFF
TRBJ2-7,many,.,TRBV21-1,TGTGCCAGGGGGCGGCAGCCCTACGAGCAGTACTTC,CARGRQPYEQYF
TRBJ2-5,many,TRBD2,TRBV3-1,TGTGCCAGCATTCCTAGCGGGAGACAAGAGACCCAGTACTTC,CASIPSGRQETQYF
TRBJ1-1,many,.,TRBV20-1,TGCAGTGCGGCCCCCAATTTGAACAGCATGAACACTGAAGCTTTCTTT,CSAAPNLNSMNTEAFF
TRBJ2-1,many,.,TRBV5-1,TGCGCCAGCAGCGCCTCCGGGAACCTACTGTTCTTC,CASSASGNLLFF
TRBJ2-3,many,TRBD1,TRBV3-1,TGTGCCAGCAGCCTATGGACGACAGGGGGAGGTCAAGATACGCAGTATTTT,CASSLWTTGGGQDTQYF
TRBJ2-3,.,TRBD1,TRBV18,TGTGCCAGCTCACCATCCGGGACAGGGGGCAATACGCAGTATTTT,CASSPSGTGGNTQYF
TRBJ2-6,.,.,TRBV7-6,TGTGCCAGCAGCTTAGGGGGTTCTGGGGCCAACGTCCTGACTTTC,CASSLGGSGANVLTF
TRBJ1-4,.,.,TRBV28,TGTGCCAGCAGGGAAAAGGGGTCGATAGAAAAACTGTTTTTT,CASREKGSIEKLFF
TRBJ2-7,.,TRBD2,TRBV4-1,TGCGCCAGCGCCATTCGGGAGGGGTGGGACGAGCAGTACTTC,CASAIREGWDEQYF
TRBJ2-5,.,.,TRBV18,TGTGCCAGCTCACCTAGGGGTTCCCAGGAGACCCAGTACTTC,CASSPRGSQETQYF
TRBJ2-1,.,.,TRBV6-2/TRBV6-3,TGTGCCAGCAGTAACAGGAATACCAAGGAGGGCGATGAGCAGTTCTTC,CASSNRNTKEGDEQFF
TRBJ2-3,few,TRBD2,TRBV7-9,TGTGCCAGCAGCCGGACTAGCGGGATCGGCACAGATACGCAGTATTTT,CASSRTSGIGTDTQYF
TRBJ2-7,.,.,TRBV18,TGTGCCAGCTCGCAAACAGGGATCCGTTACGAGCAGTACTTC,CASSQTGIRYEQYF
TRBJ1-2,once,TRBD1,TRBV29-1,TGCAGCGCCCAGACAGGGGGCGACGGCTACACCTTC,CSAQTGGDGYTF
TRBJ2-1,many,.,TRBV20-1,TGCAGTGCTGCAGGGTTTAGGTCCAGGAATGAGCAGTTCTTC,CSAAGFRSRNEQFF
TRBJ2-7,many,.,TRBV5-1,TGCGCCAGCAGCTTGGATAGACTAGAAGCCGAGCAGTACTTC,CASSLDRLEAEQYF
TRBJ2-1,many,.,TRBV9,TGTGCCAGCAGCGTCGACTCCTCGATTATCTTC,CASSVDSSIIF
TRBJ2-7,many,TRBD2,TRBV18,TGTGCCAGCTCACCGCGGGGGTTTGGCGAGCAGTACTTC,CASSPRGFGEQYF
TRBJ2-7,.,TRBD2,TRBV20-1,TGCAGTGCTATCCCTAGCGGGAGCTGGGAGCAGTACTTC,CSAIPSGSWEQYF
TRBJ2-7,many,TRBD1,TRBV7-2,TGTGCCAGCAGCAAACGGGACAGGGAGAAGTACTTC,CASSKRDREKYF